Shown below are 26 T cell receptor beta chains from a single sample sequenced in a study of T cells after yellow fever vaccination. TCRdb called the 5' RACE reads again in MiXCR, with one record for every CDR3 protein. The data contain a few hundred thousand distinct CDR3 sequences, roughly a sixth of them seen just once; the ten biggest clones take up 15% to 20%. The sample consisted of PBMCs, taken 5 to 6 days after the first yellow fever vaccination. The receptor source for this set is a man aged 18 to 35 who received the YFV17D yellow fever vaccine.

In DNA, the CDR3 is TGTGCCAGCAGTTTGAAGGGTGAGCGACATGGCTACACCTTC. Protein: CASSLKGERHGYTF. The chain has TRBV27 and TRBJ1-2; D gene unclear. CDR3 size: 14 residues. Germline CDR1 is MNHEY and CDR2 is SMNVEV (reference sequence). V was trimmed by 3 bases and J by 6 bases, leaving 14 bases between them.

This clonotype was counted a few times. The rearrangement links TRBV28 to TRBJ2-1; TRBD2 is a possible D gene (6 bases). With 2 bases removed from V and 4 bases from J, the gap between germline ends came to 21 bases. CDR1 is MDHEN, CDR2 SYDVKM, per germline. The CDR3 is 18 residues long. DNA of the CDR3: TGTGCCAGCAGTTTACAGCGGGTAGCACTCCCTGGTTACAATGAGCAGTTCTTC. Translation: CASSLQRVALPGYNEQFF.

The table lists this clonotype with a few counts. The chain carries TRBV28 and TRBJ2-3; D is unclear. Trimming cost V 2 bases and J 2 bases, with 11 bases left between them. Germline assignment: CDR1 MDHEN and CDR2 SYDVKM. The CDR3 is 15 residues long. The CDR3 DNA reads as TGTGCCAGCAGTTTAATTGGATTAGACACAGATACGCAGTATTTT. Translating it yields CASSLIGLDTDTQYF.

This clonotype was seen only a few times. The chain recombines TRBV29-1 with TRBJ1-2; D is ambiguous. CDR3 length: 14 amino acids. Trimming took 4 bases from V and 1 from J, leaving 13 bases between them. Germline-derived CDR1 and CDR2 are SQVTM and ANQGSEA. CDR3 residues: CSVVSHGLNYGYTF. In nucleotides, the CDR3 is TGCAGCGTTGTTTCTCACGGGCTTAACTATGGCTACACCTTC.

The table lists this clonotype with a few counts. This chain joins TRBV9 and TRBJ2-5, with D possibly matching TRBD2 (6 bases). The CDR3 runs to 15 residues. Trimming removed 6 bases at V and 2 bases at J, with 17 bases between. Per the germline V gene, CDR1 is SGDLS and CDR2 is YYNGEE. The CDR3 DNA reads TGTGCCAGCACCGAGAGGGCGGGGAGTCAAGAGACCCAGTACTTC. Translating gives CASTERAGSQETQYF.

This clonotype was observed many times. The rearrangement joins TRBV7-3 to TRBJ1-1, with 7 bases lining up with TRBD1. The CDR3 covers 14 residues. The V gene end was trimmed by 3 bases and the J gene end by 3 bases; junction bases not matched to a gene: 4. Germline loops: CDR1 SGHTA, CDR2 FQGTGA. This chain's CDR3 is CASSFSRGDTEAFF. CDR3 DNA: TGTGCCAGCAGCTTCAGCAGGGGGGACACTGAAGCTTTCTTT.

V and J are TRBV6-2 or TRBV6-3 and TRBJ1-6; TRBD1 matches at 8 bases. With V trimmed by 6 bases and J by 13 bases, 11 bases remained unmatched. The V gene's germline CDR1 is MNHEY and CDR2 SVGEGT. The CDR3 consists of 14 residues. This CDR3 reads CASSYTVDRAPLHF. DNA for the CDR3: TGTGCCAGCAGCTATACAGTGGACAGGGCGCCCCTCCACTTT.

The gene calls are TRBV7-2 and TRBJ1-2; D uncertain. The CDR3 contains 15 residues. Germline V gene data show CDR1 as SGHTA and CDR2 as FQGNSA. The V end was cut by 1 base, the J end by 10 bases, with 19 bases between. CDR3 coding DNA: TGTGCCAGCAGCTTAGTAGGCCCCAGTCCGGGAGACTACACCTTC. This translates into CASSLVGPSPGDYTF.

This clonotype has a handful of counts. The CDR3 DNA reads TGCGCCAGTGGACAGGGGGTTATCGATGAGCAGTTCTTC. Translated: CASGQGVIDEQFF. V usage is TRBV5-1 and J usage is TRBJ2-1, with 10 bases matching TRBD1. J lost 8 bases, V lost 8 bases, and 7 bases had no gene match. The CDR3 covers 13 residues. The germline V gene encodes CDR1 SGHRS and CDR2 YFSETQ.

There are a few counts of this clonotype. The V and J genes are TRBV7-1 and TRBJ1-6, with unresolved D. TRBV7-1 is an ORF for which the function is uncertain. The CDR3 sequence is 22 residues long. The germline V and J ends were trimmed by 5 bases and 3 bases, with 32 bases remaining between them. The CDR3 nucleotides read TGTGCCAGCAGCACATTAGGGCGACCCAGGAGGACTAGAGTCTACTATAATTCACCCCTCCACTTT. This gives the protein CASSTLGRPRRTRVYYNSPLHF.

This clonotype was seen more than once but under ten times. The chain couples TRBV24-1 to TRBJ2-1; TRBD2 agrees at 12 bases. CDR3 length equals 16 residues. Germline lookup yields CDR1 KGHDR and CDR2 SFDVKD. V shed 4 bases, J shed 5 bases, and the junction held 5 bases outside the gene matches. The CDR3 bases are TGTGCCACCAGTGACCCGGGGACTAGCGGGCACAATGAGCAGTTCTTC. The encoded protein is CATSDPGTSGHNEQFF.

This clonotype was seen at least ten times. The chain combines TRBV27 with TRBJ2-7; D unclear. The germline gives CDR1 MNHEY, CDR2 SMNVEV (reference sequence). V gave up 0 bases and J gave up 0 bases, with 3 bases separating them. This CDR3 has 13 amino acids. The CDR3 loop reads CASSLSISYEQYF. Written as DNA, the CDR3 is TGTGCCAGCAGTTTATCGATCTCCTACGAGCAGTACTTC.

V is TRBV6-6 and J is TRBJ1-2, with D perhaps TRBD1 (5 bases). This CDR3 is built from 13 residues. Germline V CDR1 and CDR2: MNHNY, SVGAGI (reference sequence). The V and J ends lost 2 bases and 7 bases respectively, with 11 bases between them. The CDR3 protein is CASSYRGKGGYTF. The CDR3 region has the DNA TGTGCCAGCAGTTACCGGGGGAAGGGTGGCTACACCTTC.

This clonotype was recorded a few times. V gene TRBV20-1 combines with J gene TRBJ1-1, with D perhaps TRBD1 (5 bases). Germline V lookup: CDR1 DFQATT, CDR2 SNEGSKA (reference sequence). The CDR3 is 14 residues long. Trimming pared 2 bases from V and 3 bases from J, leaving 13 bases between. The CDR3 spells CSARLGARYTEAFF. The CDR3 coding sequence is TGCAGTGCTAGATTAGGGGCGCGATACACTGAAGCTTTCTTT.

The J gene is TRBJ2-1, the V gene TRBV5-1; D is unresolved. Trimming removed 0 bases at V and 12 bases at J, with 13 bases between. This CDR3 region has 13 residues. Germline V gene data show CDR1 as SGHRS and CDR2 as YFSETQ. CDR3 nucleotide sequence: TGCGCCAGCAGCTTGGAGACGGCCGTTGGGCAGTTCTTC. This codes for CASSLETAVGQFF.

The chain combines TRBV6-5 with TRBJ1-3; a possible D gene is TRBD1 (5 bases). Trimming took off 0 bases at V and 4 bases at J, with 7 bases between the two ends. The CDR3 contains 14 residues. CDR1 and CDR2 from the germline V gene are MNHEY and SVGAGI. The CDR3 nucleotides read TGTGCCAGCAGTTACTCTGGGACGGGAAACACCATATATTTT. The encoded protein is CASSYSGTGNTIYF.

DNA of the CDR3: TGTGCCAGCTCACCACGGAGTCGGGGGAATTCGGCCGGGGAGCTGTTTTTT. Its translation is CASSPRSRGNSAGELFF. This rearrangement joins TRBV18 to TRBJ2-2, with a tentative D call TRBD2 (6 bases). Deletions cut 1 base from V and 6 bases from J, with 18 bases between. Germline CDR1 is KGHSH and CDR2 is LQKENI. The CDR3 spans 17 residues.

This sequence joins TRBV12-3 or TRBV12-4 and TRBJ1-2; TRBD1 aligns across 10 bases. CDR3 length: 16 residues. With 6 bases clipped from V and 5 bases from J, the junction kept 12 bases outside the gene matches. CDR3 sequence: CASSVLGQGGFYGYTF. CDR3 DNA: TGTGCCAGCAGCGTCCTAGGACAGGGGGGTTTTTATGGCTACACCTTC.

This CDR3 reads CAWSDGNTEAFF. The CDR3 DNA follows: TGTGCCTGGAGTGACGGGAACACTGAAGCTTTCTTT. The J gene is TRBJ1-1, the V gene TRBV30; D call uncertain. CDR1 and CDR2 (germline): GTSNPN, SVGIG (reference sequence). CDR3 length: 12 amino acids. Trimming left V 1 base short and J 1 base short, with 4 bases between. The full variable domain, in which reference TRBV30 and TRBJ1-1 provide the parts outside the CDR3, is SQTIHQWPATLVQPVGSPLSLECTVEGTSNPNLYWYRQAAGRGLQLLFYSVGIGQISSEVPQNLSASRPQDRQFILSSKKLLLSDSGFYLCAWSDGNTEAFFGQGTRLTVV.

This clonotype was seen more than once but under ten times. The chain recombines TRBV19 with TRBJ2-5, with D possibly being TRBD1 or TRBD2 (5 bases each). The CDR3 covers 14 residues. V shed 3 bases and J shed 4 bases, with 12 bases lying between them. Germline assignment: CDR1 LNHDA and CDR2 SQIVND (reference sequence). As DNA, the CDR3 is TGTGCCAGTAGTATTGTCGGGGCCGGAGAGACCCAGTACTTC. The encoded protein is CASSIVGAGETQYF.

This clonotype was observed many times. Germline is not matched at one junction end, which may reflect a read error. CDR3 bases: TGTGCTAGCAGCGAACAGGGGGAGGACAATGAGCAGTTCTTC. Amino acid sequence: CASSEQGEDNEQFF. V and J are TRBV7-7 and TRBJ2-1, with TRBD1 matching over 8 bases. This CDR3 region has 14 residues. Germline V gene sequence: CDR1 SSHAT, CDR2 FNYEAQ (reference sequence).

This clonotype was counted a few times. The V call is TRBV6-5, the J call TRBJ1-1; D is unclear. V was shortened by 2 bases and J by 1 base, with 11 bases between the two germline ends. This CDR3 has 15 residues. The germline V gene encodes CDR1 MNHEY and CDR2 SVGAGI. CDR3 residues: CASSYLGGWNTEAFF. CDR3 DNA sequence: TGTGCCAGCAGTTACCTGGGCGGATGGAACACTGAAGCTTTCTTT.

This clonotype was picked up a small number of times. The V and J genes are TRBV4-3 and TRBJ1-1; D uncertain. Germline V lookup: CDR1 LGHNA, CDR2 YSLEER. The CDR3 is made up of 15 amino acids. V was clipped by 1 base and J by 1 base, with 10 bases between them. The CDR3 sequence: CASSQVLSKNTEAFF. DNA for the CDR3: TGCGCCAGCAGCCAAGTTTTGAGCAAGAACACTGAAGCTTTCTTT.

The V gene is TRBV5-6, the J gene TRBJ2-3, with D possibly matching TRBD1 (5 bases). From germline, CDR1 is SGHDT and CDR2 YYEEEE. V was cut by 5 bases and J by 5 bases, with 24 bases left in between. CDR3 length: 17 residues. The CDR3 region has the DNA TGTGCCAGCAGTTATATCGGATGGGGCCGATCGGGAGATACGCAGTATTTT. Amino acids: CASSYIGWGRSGDTQYF.

The sample holds one count of this clonotype. The chain recombines TRBV7-3 with TRBJ2-1; perhaps TRBD2 as D (5 bases). The CDR3 is 16 residues long. Germline values: CDR1 SGHTA, CDR2 FQGTGA. Between the trimmed V and J ends, which lost 5 bases and 0 bases, there was a span of 14 bases. The CDR3 region has the DNA TGTGCCAGCAGCCCTTCGGGGTGTAGCTCCTACAATGAGCAGTTCTTC. Translated, it gives CASSPSGCSSYNEQFF.

The chain links TRBV24-1 to TRBJ2-1, with TRBD2 identical over 8 bases. The V gene end was trimmed by 4 bases and the J gene end by 4 bases; junction bases not matched to a gene: 8. The CDR3 has 16 residues. Germline V CDR1 and CDR2: KGHDR, SFDVKD. CDR3 sequence: CATSDHGLADYNEQFF. DNA for the CDR3: TGTGCCACCAGTGACCATGGACTAGCCGATTACAATGAGCAGTTCTTC.